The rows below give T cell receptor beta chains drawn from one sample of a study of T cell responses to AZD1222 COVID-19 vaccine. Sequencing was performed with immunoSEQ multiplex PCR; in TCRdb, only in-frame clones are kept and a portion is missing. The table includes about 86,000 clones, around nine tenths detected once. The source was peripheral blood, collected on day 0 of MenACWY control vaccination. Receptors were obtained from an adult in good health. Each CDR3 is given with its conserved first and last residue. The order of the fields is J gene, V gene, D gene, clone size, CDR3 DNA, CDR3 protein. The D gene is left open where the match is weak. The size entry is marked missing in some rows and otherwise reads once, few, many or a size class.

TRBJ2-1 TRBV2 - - TGTGCCAGCAGAAGACTCCTAACCGTCTACAATGAGCAGTTCTTC CASRRLLTVYNEQFF
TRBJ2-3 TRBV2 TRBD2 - TGTGCCAGCACTCTAGCGGGGGTGGTGGATACGCAGTATTTT CASTLAGVVDTQYF
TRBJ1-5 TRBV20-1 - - TGCAGTGCTAGTAGGGGCACTTTACAGCCCCAGCATTTT CSASRGTLQPQHF
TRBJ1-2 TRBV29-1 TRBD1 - TGCAGCGTCGGACAGGGGGACTATGGCTACACCTTC CSVGQGDYGYTF
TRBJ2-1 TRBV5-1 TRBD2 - TGCGCCAGCAGCTTGGGTGTCTATGGGGGAGGGACCAATGAGCAGTTCTTC CASSLGVYGGGTNEQFF
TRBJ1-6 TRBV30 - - TGTGCCTGGAGTATAGCAGGGGCAAGCTCCTATAATTCACCCCTCCACTTT CAWSIAGASSYNSPLHF
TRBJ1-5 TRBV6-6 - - TGTGCCAGCAGTTACGACGGGGGTCGGAGCAATCAGCCCCAGCATTTT CASSYDGGRSNQPQHF
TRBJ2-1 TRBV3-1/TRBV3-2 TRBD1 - TGTGCCAGCGGGGACAGGGGGTACAATGAGCAGTTCTTC CASGDRGYNEQFF
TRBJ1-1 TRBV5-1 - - TGCGCCAGCAGCTTGGTATTAGGAGGTGAAGCTTTCTTT CASSLVLGGEAFF
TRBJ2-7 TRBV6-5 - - TGTGCCAGCAGGGGGCAGAAACTTTACGAGCAGTACTTC CASRGQKLYEQYF
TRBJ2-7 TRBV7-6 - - TGTGCCAGCAGCTTTACAGGGAGCGACGAGCAGTACTTC CASSFTGSDEQYF
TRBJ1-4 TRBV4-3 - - TGCGCCAGCAGCCAAGATCGGAGACACGCTCCTAATGAAAAACTGTTTTTT CASSQDRRHAPNEKLFF
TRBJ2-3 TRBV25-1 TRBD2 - TGTGCCAGCAGTGTCCTAAGCGGGATAGCGGGGATTACAGATACGCAGTATTTT CASSVLSGIAGITDTQYF
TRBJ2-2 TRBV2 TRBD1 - TGTGCCAGCAGTGAGGGGGATGACAGGGCGAACACCGGGGAGCTGTTTTTT CASSEGDDRANTGELFF
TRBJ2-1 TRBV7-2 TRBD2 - TGTGCCAGCAGCTTAGGGACTAGCGGGGGGGCCGCGTTCTTC CASSLGTSGGAAFF
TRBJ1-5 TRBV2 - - TGTGCCAGCAGTGAAAGGGAGTATCAGCCCCAGCATTTT CASSEREYQPQHF
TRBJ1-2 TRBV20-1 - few TGCAGTGCTTTTGACAACTATGGCTACACCTTC CSAFDNYGYTF
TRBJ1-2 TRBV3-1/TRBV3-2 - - TGTGCCAGCAGCCCAGCAGGTGGGGGCTACACCTTC CASSPAGGGYTF
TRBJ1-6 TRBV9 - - TGTGCCAGCAGCGCCCCAGGGGATAATTCACCCCTCCACTTT CASSAPGDNSPLHF
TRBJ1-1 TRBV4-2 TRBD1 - TGTGCCAGCAGCCAAACACGGACAGGGAGTATCACTGAAGCTTTCTTT CASSQTRTGSITEAFF
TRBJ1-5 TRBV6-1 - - TGTGCCAGCAGTGAAGCAAGGAGGTCCAATCAGCCCCAGCATTTT CASSEARRSNQPQHF
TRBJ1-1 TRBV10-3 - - TGTGCCATCAGTGAGTCGGAAAGCGCTTTCTTT CAISESESAFF
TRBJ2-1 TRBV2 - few TGTGCCAGCACCGACGGAGGGGGCTACAATGAGCAGTTCTTC CASTDGGGYNEQFF
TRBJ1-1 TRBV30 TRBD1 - TGTGCCTGGAGTGTACTCCCAGGGGGCAGGAGGACTGAAGCTTTCTTT CAWSVLPGGRRTEAFF
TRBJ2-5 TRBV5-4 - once TGTGCCAGCAGCTTGGCCCCCCGGGCAGGGCAAGAGACCCAGTACTTC CASSLAPRAGQETQYF
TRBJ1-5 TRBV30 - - TGTGCCTGGAGTTCGGGAAGCAATCAGCCCCAGCATTTT CAWSSGSNQPQHF
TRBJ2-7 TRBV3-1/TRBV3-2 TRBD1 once TGTGCCAGCAGCCATGGGGACAGTTGGGCCTACGAGCAGTACTTC CASSHGDSWAYEQYF
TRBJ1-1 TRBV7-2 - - TGTGCCAGCAGCTCCGGCATACTGAACACTGAAGCTTTCTTT CASSSGILNTEAFF
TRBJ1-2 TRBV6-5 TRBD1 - TGTGCCAGCAGTTACTTACAGGGGGCGGGTGGCTACACCTTC CASSYLQGAGGYTF
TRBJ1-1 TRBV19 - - TGTGCCAGTAGTATACCCGGGTTGAACACTGAAGCTTTCTTT CASSIPGLNTEAFF
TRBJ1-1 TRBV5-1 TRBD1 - TGCGCCAGCAGCTTGGGGACAGGGAGGGGGAACACTGAAGCTTTCTTT CASSLGTGRGNTEAFF
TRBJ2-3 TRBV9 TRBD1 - TGTGCCAGCAGCCCCGATACAGGGGGCATGCAGTATTTT CASSPDTGGMQYF
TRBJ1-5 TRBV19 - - TGTGCCAGTAGTATCAGTAGCAATCAGCCCCAGCATTTT CASSISSNQPQHF
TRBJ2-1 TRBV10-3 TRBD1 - TGTGCCATCAGTGACCTCGAAGGACAGGCCGGTGGGAATGAGCAGTTCTTC CAISDLEGQAGGNEQFF
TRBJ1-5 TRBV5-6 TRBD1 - TGTGCCAGCAGCCGCGGGACAGGGGAGGGCAATCAGCCCCAGCATTTT CASSRGTGEGNQPQHF
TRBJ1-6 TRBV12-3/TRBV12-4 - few TGTGCCAGCAGTACTTATAATTCACCCCTCCACTTT CASSTYNSPLHF
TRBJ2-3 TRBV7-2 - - TGTGCCAGCAGCTCCCCCTCGGACAGCTACCTCGATACGCAGTATTTT CASSSPSDSYLDTQYF
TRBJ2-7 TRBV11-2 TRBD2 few TGTGCCAGCAGCTTAGGGGGGGGACTAGCGGCCTACGAGCAGTACTTC CASSLGGGLAAYEQYF
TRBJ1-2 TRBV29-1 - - TGCAGCGTTGAATTTCGGCCAGCTAACTATGGCTACACCTTC CSVEFRPANYGYTF
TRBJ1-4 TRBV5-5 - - TGTGCCAGCAGACCTCGGACAGATAATGAAAAACTGTTTTTT CASRPRTDNEKLFF
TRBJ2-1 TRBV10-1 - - TGCGCCAGCAGTGAGTCACAGGCCAATGAGCAGTTCTTC CASSESQANEQFF
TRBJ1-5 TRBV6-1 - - TGTGCCAGCAGTGAACTCGCGAATATCCATAATCAGCCCCAGCATTTT CASSELANIHNQPQHF
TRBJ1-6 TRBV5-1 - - TGCGCCAGCAGGGAAGGGACGGTCTTTAATAATTCACCCCTCCACTTT CASREGTVFNNSPLHF
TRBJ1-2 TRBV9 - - TGTGCCAGCAGCGTAGGTGGGGGAGACCAAAACCGAAGGTATGGCTACACCTTC CASSVGGGDQNRRYGYTF
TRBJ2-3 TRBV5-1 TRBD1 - TGCGCCAGCAGCTTATCGGGACAGGGGGTTTCAGATACGCAGTATTTT CASSLSGQGVSDTQYF
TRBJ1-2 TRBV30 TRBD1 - TGTGCCTGGAGTGCTTCCGGGACAGCTAACTATGGCTACACCTTC CAWSASGTANYGYTF
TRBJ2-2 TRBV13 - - TGTGCCAGCAGTTTGACAGGCGCGAACACCGGGGAGCTGTTTTTT CASSLTGANTGELFF
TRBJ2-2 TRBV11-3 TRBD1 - TGTGCCAGCAGCTTAGACGGGGACAGGGGCACCGGGGAGCTGTTTTTT CASSLDGDRGTGELFF